This TCR beta chain was sequenced in a study of coeliac disease. Study-wide background: Each coeliac patient was active, refractory type I, or diet-controlled. Refractory coeliac disease type I meant no gluten-free diet response for over 12 months. General study points: Active celiac intraepithelial and lamina propria samples had lower TRB and TRG clonality than control samples. According to the authors, this method cannot detect gliadin-specific T cells in an unbiased way.

Here immunoSEQ multiplex PCR was the method, and the copy in TCRdb shows in-frame clones only, minus some. The table includes 7,500 to 9,500 clones, about 64% detected once. As concerns this clone: Antigen unknown. The junction differs from germline at one of its ends, possibly a read error.

The receptor's source is a woman aged 60-75 years with celiac disease. Sequenced sample: lamina propria lymphocytes from the gut.

CDR3 amino acids: CASSIAGAEQFF. The DNA of the CDR3 is TGTGCCAGCAGCATAGCGGGGGCTGAGCAGTTCTTC. This rearrangement joins TRBV7-2 to TRBJ2-1, with 9 bases identical to TRBD2. Germline loops: CDR1 SGHTA, CDR2 FQGNSA. The CDR3 totals 12 residues.